A selection of T cell receptor beta chains follows, all from one sample in a study of blood T cell repertoires in COVID-19. Repertoires were generated with immunoSEQ multiplex PCR, while TCRdb's copy carries only in-frame clones and drops some. This table has 150,000 to 200,000 clones, approximately 88% appearing once. Sequenced input: peripheral blood. These TCRs come from a woman aged 60-75 years who had recovered from COVID-19. The CDR3 runs from the conserved cysteine through the conserved F or W. The order of the fields is V gene, clone size, CDR3 protein. The size field is filled for only some rows; it gives once, few, many or a size class.

>TRBV6-2/TRBV6-3|NA
CASSRWGQGIYEQYF
>TRBV7-9|NA
CASSFLTGNSPLHF
>TRBV3-1/TRBV3-2|NA
CASSHQGANNEQFF
>TRBV10-3|NA
CAILRGQGKNTEAFF
>TRBV4-1|NA
CASSQGQGAQGTEAFF
>TRBV5-4|NA
CASSPTGTALYGYTF
>TRBV4-1|NA
CASSHPDRGITNYGYTF
>TRBV28|NA
CASFAETNYGYTF
>TRBV27|NA
CASSPYGVGGEAYTF
>TRBV15|NA
CATSRGERQVEKWLFF
>TRBV7-9|NA
CASSLWTGVNTEAFF
>TRBV21-1|NA
CASTGGNEKLFF
>TRBV28|NA
CASSTDRGYYGYTF
>TRBV6-5|NA
CASSYSNAVNQPQHF
>TRBV7-7|NA
CASSPDGRVTGELFF
>TRBV30|once
CAWSGDGYSNQPQHF
>TRBV5-1|NA
CASSPDNHYGYTF
>TRBV18|NA
CASSPLPGQGYNEQFF
>TRBV21-1|NA
CASSKRALVSYEQYF
>TRBV6-5|NA
CASSERGPLSYEQYF
>TRBV28|NA
CASSLRYRAFKNTEAFF
>TRBV4-2|NA
CASSPRGDSSTDTQYF
>TRBV7-9|NA
CASSSTSGGRNEQYF
>TRBV2|few
CASTRDRGLTSDYEQYF
>TRBV10-2|NA
CASMRDEKLFF
>TRBV10-1|NA
CATERGVGGYNEQFF
>TRBV15|NA
CATSRTDRTSTDTQYF
>TRBV5-8|NA
CASSPQGAGEKYF
>TRBV10-3|NA
CATSTSGGTDTQYF
>TRBV11-2|NA
CASSLWTFQETQYF
>TRBV7-6|NA
CASSLGTGSNQPQHF
>TRBV11-2|NA
CASRLSGGPMFF
>TRBV2|NA
CASSLQGGYEQYF
>TRBV4-1|NA
CASSQFRGETQYF
>TRBV3-1/TRBV3-2|few
CASSQAQGVETQYF
>TRBV9|NA
CASSVMQGALYGYTF
>TRBV27|NA
CASSINRGSNYGYTF
>TRBV11-2|NA
CASSPTRPTGNEQFF
>TRBV27|NA
CASSLSPPTGGYSGNTIYF
>TRBV9|NA
CASSPGQGSPLHF
>TRBV28|NA
CASSGYRNTEAFF
>TRBV7-9|NA
CASSLAGGRGYNEQFF
>TRBV6-6|NA
CASSYSIREGQYF
>TRBV27|NA
CASSRDSYYGYTF
>TRBV28|NA
CASSSLGQAASYNEQFF
>TRBV7-2|NA
CASSRRLAGGRGEQFF
>TRBV5-4|NA
CASSLSVQETQYF
>TRBV10-3|once
CAISESAGGHQPQHF
>TRBV18|NA
CASRQGETQYF
>TRBV28|NA
CASSSGGASEKLFF
>TRBV18|NA
CASSLTGKDQPQHF
>TRBV28|few
CASSSTVLGNYGYTF
>TRBV30|NA
CACRLAGGRDTQYF
>TRBV4-1|NA
CASSQIAGGAPHNEQFF
>TRBV21-1|NA
CASSKEETVTYEQYF
>TRBV2|NA
CASMKEGNQPQHF
>TRBV2|NA
CASSPGTGIHEQYF
>TRBV24-1|NA
CAAGGGSGANVLTF
>TRBV2|NA
CASTGTGWLSSGANVLTF